These 18 T cell receptor beta chains originate from one sample sequenced in a study of control samples from healthy donors and cancer patients (dated by TCRdb to the early 2020s). Library preparation was by the immunoSEQ multiplex PCR assay. The immuneACCESS repertoire file appears here via TCRdb, limited to in-frame rearrangements. These files lack a portion of the clones; in checked studies, under half of the deficit traces to unresolved V genes, and the cause of the others is not known. The table for this sample lists some 120,000 clones; roughly 91% of them were counted only once. The top ten constitute over 2% of the sample. Sequenced material: blood. These receptor sequences come from a woman aged 70-85 years in good health.

The V and J genes are TRBV2 and TRBJ1-2; no firm D call. The CDR3 covers 10 residues. With 4 bases removed from V and 8 bases from J, the gap between germline ends came to 5 bases. The germline CDR1 and CDR2 sequences are SNHLY and FYNNEI. The DNA of the CDR3 is TGTGCCAGCAGTGCGGTGGGCTACACCTTC. Translation gives CASSAVGYTF.

The chain uses TRBV2 and TRBJ1-5, with 7 bases identical to TRBD1. The germline gives CDR1 SNHLY, CDR2 FYNNEI. The CDR3 extends over 13 amino acids. With V trimmed by 6 bases and J by 3 bases, 2 bases remained unmatched. The CDR3 DNA reads TGTGCCAGCAGGAGGGGGCCCAATCAGCCCCAGCATTTT. This translates into CASRRGPNQPQHF.

The chain is built from TRBV27 and TRBJ2-1, with a tentative D call TRBD2 (6 bases). V shed 3 bases and J shed 5 bases, with 23 bases lying between them. The germline CDR1 and CDR2 sequences are MNHEY and SMNVEV (reference sequence). The CDR3 has 18 amino acids. The CDR3 DNA follows: TGTGCCAGCAGTTTCCTCTCCTCTAGCGCTTCCCCAAACAATGAGCAGTTCTTC. Its translation: CASSFLSSSASPNNEQFF.

The chain employs TRBV4-3 and TRBJ1-5; 7 nucleotides match TRBD1. V was clipped by 2 bases and J by 7 bases; unmatched bases: 8. Germline loops: CDR1 LGHNA, CDR2 YSLEER. The CDR3 loop spans 15 amino acids. In DNA form, the CDR3 reads TGCGCCAGCAGCCAAACGGTGGGACAGTCCCAGCCCCAGCATTTT. This codes for CASSQTVGQSQPQHF.

The V call is TRBV10-1, the J call TRBJ2-1; 9 bases are a match to TRBD2. The germline V gene has CDR1 WNHNN and CDR2 SYGVQD (reference sequence). The CDR3 has 15 residues. V dropped 4 bases and J dropped 8; count of bases not matched to a gene: 9. CDR3 nucleotide sequence: TGCGCCAGCAGTGTCTCGCGCGGGGGGGCTGATGAGCAGTTCTTC. This encodes CASSVSRGGADEQFF.

This clone came up once. V usage is TRBV9 and J usage is TRBJ1-4; D is unresolved. The CDR3 length is 16 residues. The V gene's germline CDR1 is SGDLS and CDR2 YYNGEE. The germline V and J ends were trimmed by 3 bases and 8 bases, with 20 bases remaining between them. The CDR3 region has the DNA TGTGCCAGCAGCGCAGGAACAGTGAGGGTAGGGGAAAAACTGTTTTTT. This encodes CASSAGTVRVGEKLFF. Supplemented by reference TRBV9 and TRBJ1-4, the full variable domain reads DSGVTQTPKHLITATGQRVTLRCSPRSGDLSVYWYQQSLDQGLQFLIQYYNGEERAKGNILERFSAQQFPDLHSELNLSSLELGDSALYFCASSAGTVRVGEKLFFGSGTQLSVL.

The chain has TRBV3-1 (or the pseudogene TRBV3-2) and TRBJ1-6; the D is unclear. The germline V and J ends were trimmed by 2 bases and 9 bases, with 8 bases remaining between them. This CDR3 is built from 13 residues. The germline CDR1 and CDR2 sequences are LGHDT and YNNKEL (reference sequence). The DNA for the CDR3 is TGTGCCAGCAGCCAAAGTGGGGTTTCACCCCTCCACTTT. Amino acid sequence: CASSQSGVSPLHF.

The rearrangement joins TRBV25-1 to TRBJ1-2; the D gene is possibly TRBD1 (5 bases). CDR1 and CDR2 (germline): MGHDK, SYGVNS. This CDR3 comprises 14 residues. Trimming cost V 5 bases and J 0 bases, with 10 bases left between them. The CDR3 is CASSRDGSNYGYTF. The CDR3 coding sequence is TGTGCCAGCAGTAGGGACGGATCTAACTATGGCTACACCTTC.

This clone was seen only a few times. The chain has TRBV7-9 and TRBJ2-7; 7 bases map to TRBD1. Germline V gene data show CDR1 as SEHNR and CDR2 as FQNEAQ (reference sequence). Trimming removed 5 bases from V and 3 bases from J; junction bases left unmatched: 4. The CDR3 has 13 amino acids. DNA of the CDR3: TGTGCCAGCAGCCCGACAGGGTTCTACGAGCAGTACTTC. Translating gives CASSPTGFYEQYF.

The rearrangement uses TRBV5-4 and TRBJ1-2; the D gene is possibly TRBD1 (5 bases). Germline CDR1 and CDR2: SGHNT and YYREEE (reference sequence). There are 14 residues in the CDR3. V was shortened by 0 bases and J by 8 bases, with 14 bases between the two germline ends. The CDR3 nucleotides read TGTGCCAGCAGCTTGGAGCTGACAGCGGACGGCTACACCTTC. Its translation: CASSLELTADGYTF.

This chain joins TRBV11-3 and TRBJ1-1, with D unclear. The ends were cut back, 6 bases at V and 6 bases at J, with 11 bases in the middle. CDR1 and CDR2 (germline): SGHNT, YENEEA. The CDR3 loop spans 12 amino acids. CDR3 residues: CASSDGPAEAFF. The DNA for the CDR3 is TGTGCCAGCAGTGATGGGCCCGCTGAAGCTTTCTTT.

The chain employs TRBV5-4 and TRBJ1-1; D unclear. The CDR3 is made up of 14 amino acids. Germline V lookup: CDR1 SGHNT, CDR2 YYREEE (reference sequence). Trimming took 0 bases from V and 1 from J, leaving 7 bases between them. As DNA, the CDR3 is TGTGCCAGCAGCTTGGGGCAGCCGAACACTGAAGCTTTCTTT. Encoded protein: CASSLGQPNTEAFF. Looking up the rest from reference TRBV5-4 and TRBJ1-1 gives the full variable domain: ETGVTQSPTHLIKTRGQQVTLRCSSQSGHNTVSWYQQALGQGPQFIFQYYREEENGRGNFPPRFSGLQFPNYSSELNVNALELDDSALYLCASSLGQPNTEAFFGQGTRLTVV.

This chain links TRBV7-9 with TRBJ1-1; a possible D gene is TRBD1 (6 bases). Trimming stripped 5 bases from V and 6 bases from J, with 19 bases between. Germline V gives CDR1 SEHNR, CDR2 FQNEAQ (reference sequence). The CDR3 runs to 15 residues. The CDR3 region has the DNA TGTGCCAGCAGCACCCCAGAGGGGGAGGTCGCTGAAGCTTTCTTT. This encodes CASSTPEGEVAEAFF.

V and J are TRBV9 and TRBJ2-3; TRBD2 aligns across 13 bases. CDR1 and CDR2 from the germline V gene are SGDLS and YYNGEE. The trim removed 2 bases at V and 5 bases at J, leaving 2 bases unmatched. The CDR3 is made up of 15 amino acids. The CDR3 region is CASSVGLAGIDTQYF. The CDR3 DNA reads as TGTGCCAGCAGCGTGGGACTAGCGGGGATAGATACGCAGTATTTT.

This clone has a single count. The V and J genes are TRBV3-1 (or the pseudogene TRBV3-2) and TRBJ2-1, with TRBD2 matching 9 bases. The CDR3 covers 16 residues. Germline CDR1 and CDR2: LGHDT and YNNKEL (reference sequence). V was clipped by 3 bases and J by 7 bases; unmatched bases: 10. CDR3 loop: CASSHRGSGGLNEQFF. The CDR3 DNA reads as TGTGCCAGCAGCCACCGTGGTAGCGGGGGTTTGAATGAGCAGTTCTTC.

This clone was seen only once. V gene TRBV5-1 combines with J gene TRBJ1-1; 7 bases line up with TRBD1. The CDR3 has 14 amino acids. Germline CDR1 SGHRS, CDR2 YFSETQ. The junction had 6 bases not matched to a gene; V was cut back by 4 bases and J by 3 bases. CDR3 in DNA: TGCGCCAGCAGCGCGACAGGGCATGACACTGAAGCTTTCTTT. It codes for CASSATGHDTEAFF.

J is TRBJ2-2 and V is TRBV5-1; 7 bases are a match to TRBD1. After removal of 4 bases from V and 0 bases from J, the junction contained 3 bases not matched to a gene. This CDR3 contains 15 residues. CDR1 and CDR2 (germline): SGHRS, YFSETQ. CDR3: CASSGRGTNTGELFF. CDR3 sequence (DNA): TGCGCCAGCAGCGGCAGGGGGACGAACACCGGGGAGCTGTTTTTT.

In regard to this clone: Other DNA sequences within the sample encode an identical CDR3. The gene calls are TRBV7-2 and TRBJ2-1; 16 bases map to TRBD2. Germline V lookup: CDR1 SGHTA, CDR2 FQGNSA. The CDR3 loop spans 16 amino acids. Germline trimming cut 2 bases from V and 8 bases from J; bases unmatched to any gene: 3. The CDR3 loop reads CASSLLGLAGGYEQFF. The CDR3 coding sequence is TGTGCCAGCAGCTTATTGGGACTAGCGGGGGGGTATGAGCAGTTCTTC.